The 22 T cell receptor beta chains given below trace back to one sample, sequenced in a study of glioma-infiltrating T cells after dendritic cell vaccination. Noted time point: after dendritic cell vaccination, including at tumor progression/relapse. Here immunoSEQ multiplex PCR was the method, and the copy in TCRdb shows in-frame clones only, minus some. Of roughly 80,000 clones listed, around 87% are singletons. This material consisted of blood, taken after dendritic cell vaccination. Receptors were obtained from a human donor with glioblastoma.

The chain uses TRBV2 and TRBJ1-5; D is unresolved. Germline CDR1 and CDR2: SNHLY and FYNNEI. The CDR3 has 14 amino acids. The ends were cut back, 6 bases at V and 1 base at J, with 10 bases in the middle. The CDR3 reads CASRRLVSNQPQHF. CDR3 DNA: TGTGCCAGCAGGCGTCTCGTAAGCAATCAGCCCCAGCATTTT.

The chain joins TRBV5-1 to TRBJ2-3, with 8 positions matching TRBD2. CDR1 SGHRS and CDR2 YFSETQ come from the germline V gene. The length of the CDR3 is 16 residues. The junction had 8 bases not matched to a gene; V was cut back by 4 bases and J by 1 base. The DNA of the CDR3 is TGCGCCAGCAGCCGTAGGGCGGGAGGAGGCACAGATACGCAGTATTTT. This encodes CASSRRAGGGTDTQYF.

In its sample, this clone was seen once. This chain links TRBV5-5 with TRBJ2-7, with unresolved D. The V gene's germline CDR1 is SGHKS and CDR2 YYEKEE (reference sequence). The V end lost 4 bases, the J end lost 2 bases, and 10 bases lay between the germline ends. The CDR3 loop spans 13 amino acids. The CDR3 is CASSATNTYEQYF. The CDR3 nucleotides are TGTGCCAGCAGCGCGACAAATACCTACGAGCAGTACTTC. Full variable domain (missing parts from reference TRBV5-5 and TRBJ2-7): DAGVTQSPTHLIKTRGQQVTLRCSPISGHKSVSWYQQVLGQGPQFIFQYYEKEERGRGNFPDRFSARQFPNYSSELNVNALLLGDSALYLCASSATNTYEQYFGPGTRLTVT.

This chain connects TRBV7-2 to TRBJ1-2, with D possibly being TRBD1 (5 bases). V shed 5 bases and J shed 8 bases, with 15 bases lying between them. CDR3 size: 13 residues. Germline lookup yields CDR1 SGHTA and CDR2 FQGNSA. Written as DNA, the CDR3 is TGTGCCAGCAGCAAAGGGAGGGGTGAGGGCTACACCTTC. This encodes CASSKGRGEGYTF.

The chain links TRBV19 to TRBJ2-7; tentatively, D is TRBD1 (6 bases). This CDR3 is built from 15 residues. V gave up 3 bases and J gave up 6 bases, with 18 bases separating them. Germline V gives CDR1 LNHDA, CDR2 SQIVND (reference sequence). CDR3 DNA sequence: TGTGCCAGTAGTATTATGGCAGGGGCAAGGGGCGAGCAGTACTTC. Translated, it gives CASSIMAGARGEQYF.

CDR3: CASSQTQLQETQYF. Written as DNA, the CDR3 is TGCGCCAGCAGCCAAACACAGCTTCAAGAGACCCAGTACTTC. The chain uses TRBV4-1 and TRBJ2-5; D gene uncertain. The germline V and J ends were trimmed by 2 bases and 2 bases, with 9 bases remaining between them. This CDR3 is 14 amino acids long. The V gene's germline CDR1 is MGHRA and CDR2 YSYEKL.

The CDR3 bases are TGCGCCAGCAGCCCCCAGCAGGGGCAAAATTCACCCCTCCACTTT. As protein: CASSPQQGQNSPLHF. V usage is TRBV5-1 and J usage is TRBJ1-6; D might be TRBD1 (6 bases). V lost 4 bases to trimming and J lost 7 bases, with 15 bases between them. Germline assignment: CDR1 SGHRS and CDR2 YFSETQ. The CDR3 sequence is 15 residues long. The whole variable domain, filled in from reference TRBV5-1 and TRBJ1-6, reads KAGVTQTPRYLIKTRGQQVTLSCSPISGHRSVSWYQQTPGQGLQFLFEYFSETQRNKGNFPGRFSGRQFSNSRSEMNVSTLELGDSALYLCASSPQQGQNSPLHFGNGTRLTVT.

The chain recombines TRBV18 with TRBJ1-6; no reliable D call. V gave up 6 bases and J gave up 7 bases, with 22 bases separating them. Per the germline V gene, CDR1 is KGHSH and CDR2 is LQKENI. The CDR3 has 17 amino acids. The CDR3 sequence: CASSPMGGNLGNSPLHF. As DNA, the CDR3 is TGTGCCAGCTCCCCAATGGGAGGTAACTTGGGGAATTCACCCCTCCACTTT. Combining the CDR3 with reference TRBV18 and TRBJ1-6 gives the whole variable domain NAGVMQNPRHLVRRRGQEARLRCSPMKGHSHVYWYRQLPEEGLKFMVYLQKENIIDESGMPKERFSAEFPKEGPSILRIQQVVRGDSAAYFCASSPMGGNLGNSPLHFGNGTRLTVT.

The CDR3 bases are TGCGCCAGCAGCACTCGGACTTATAGTAGCACAGATACGCAGTATTTT. Translation gives CASSTRTYSSTDTQYF. The chain is built from TRBV5-1 and TRBJ2-3, with D perhaps TRBD2 (5 bases). In germline, CDR1 is SGHRS, CDR2 YFSETQ. Trimming took off 4 bases at V and 0 bases at J, with 15 bases between the two ends. The CDR3 runs to 16 residues.

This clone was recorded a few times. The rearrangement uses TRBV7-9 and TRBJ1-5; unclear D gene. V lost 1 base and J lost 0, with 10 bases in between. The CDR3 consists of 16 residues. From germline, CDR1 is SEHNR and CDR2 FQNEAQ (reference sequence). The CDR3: CASSLEPGGSNQPQHF. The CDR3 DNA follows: TGTGCCAGCAGCTTAGAACCGGGTGGTAGCAATCAGCCCCAGCATTTT.

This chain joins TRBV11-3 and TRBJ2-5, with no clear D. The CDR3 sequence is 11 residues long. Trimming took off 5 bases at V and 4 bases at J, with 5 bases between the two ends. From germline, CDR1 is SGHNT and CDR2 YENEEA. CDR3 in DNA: TGTGCCAGCAGCGCCGGAGAGACCCAGTACTTC. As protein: CASSAGETQYF. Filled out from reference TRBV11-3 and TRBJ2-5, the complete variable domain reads EAGVVQSPRYKIIEKKQPVAFWCNPISGHNTLYWYLQNLGQGPELLIRYENEEAVDDSQLPKDRFSAERLKGVDSTLKIQPAELGDSAVYLCASSAGETQYFGPGTRLLVL.

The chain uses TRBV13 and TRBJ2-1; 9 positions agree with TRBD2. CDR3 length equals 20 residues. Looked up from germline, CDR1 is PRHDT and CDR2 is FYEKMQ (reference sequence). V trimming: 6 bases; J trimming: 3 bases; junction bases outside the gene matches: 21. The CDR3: CASRGQRLADEYVYYNEQFF. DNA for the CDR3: TGTGCCAGCAGGGGACAGAGACTAGCGGACGAATACGTGTACTACAATGAGCAGTTCTTC.

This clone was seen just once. The CDR3 here is CASSISGRAFEQYF. CDR3 sequence (DNA): TGTGCCAGCAGCATTAGCGGGAGGGCCTTCGAGCAGTACTTC. The J gene is TRBJ2-7, the V gene TRBV7-2, with TRBD2 matching 11 bases. CDR3 length: 14 amino acids. Germline CDR1 reads SGHTA; CDR2 reads FQGNSA. The ends lost 5 bases at V and 6 bases at J; junction bases unmatched: 6.

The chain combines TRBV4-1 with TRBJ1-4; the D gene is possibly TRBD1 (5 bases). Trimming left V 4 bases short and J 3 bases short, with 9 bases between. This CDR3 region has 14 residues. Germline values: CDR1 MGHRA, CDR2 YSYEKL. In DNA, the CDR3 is TGCGCCAGCAGCCGGGAAGGGGCTAATGAAAAACTGTTTTTT. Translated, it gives CASSREGANEKLFF.

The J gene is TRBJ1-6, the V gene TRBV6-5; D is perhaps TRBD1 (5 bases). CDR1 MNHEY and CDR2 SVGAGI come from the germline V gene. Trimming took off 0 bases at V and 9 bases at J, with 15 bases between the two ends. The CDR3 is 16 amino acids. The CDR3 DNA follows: TGTGCCAGCAGTTACTCGATAGGGGATGCCCCTTCACCCCTCCACTTT. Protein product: CASSYSIGDAPSPLHF.

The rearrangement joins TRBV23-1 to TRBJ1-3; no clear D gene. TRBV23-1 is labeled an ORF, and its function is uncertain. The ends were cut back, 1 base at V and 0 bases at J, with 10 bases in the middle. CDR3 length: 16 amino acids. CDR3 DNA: TGCGCCAGCAGTCAATTCCATTCGAGCTCTGGAAACACCATATATTTT. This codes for CASSQFHSSSGNTIYF.

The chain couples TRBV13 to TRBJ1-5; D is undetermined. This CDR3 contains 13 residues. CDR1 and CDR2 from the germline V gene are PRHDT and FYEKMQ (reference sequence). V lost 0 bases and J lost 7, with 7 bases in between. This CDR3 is CASSLGIRQPQHF. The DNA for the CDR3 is TGTGCCAGCAGCTTAGGAATTCGGCAGCCCCAGCATTTT.

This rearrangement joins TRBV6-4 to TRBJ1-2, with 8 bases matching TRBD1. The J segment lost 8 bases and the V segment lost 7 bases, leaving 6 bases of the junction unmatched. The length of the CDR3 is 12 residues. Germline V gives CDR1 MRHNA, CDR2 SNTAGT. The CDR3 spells CASTDRVGGYTF. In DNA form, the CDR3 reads TGTGCCAGCACGGACAGGGTGGGAGGCTACACCTTC.

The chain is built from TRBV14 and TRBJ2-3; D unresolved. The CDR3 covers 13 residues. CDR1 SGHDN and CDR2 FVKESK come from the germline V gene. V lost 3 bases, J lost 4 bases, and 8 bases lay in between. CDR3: CASSHGGSDTQYF. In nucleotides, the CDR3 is TGTGCCAGCAGCCATGGCGGATCAGATACGCAGTATTTT.

Written as DNA, the CDR3 is TGTGCCAGCAGGGCAGACTCTAGCACAGATACGCAGTATTTT. Its protein product is CASRADSSTDTQYF. The V call is TRBV25-1, the J call TRBJ2-3; D is unresolved. The CDR3 runs to 14 residues. CDR1 and CDR2 from the germline V gene are MGHDK and SYGVNS. The V end lost 6 bases, the J end lost 0 bases, and 10 bases lay between the germline ends. Supplemented by reference TRBV25-1 and TRBJ2-3, the full variable domain reads EADIYQTPRYLVIGTGKKITLECSQTMGHDKMYWYQQDPGMELHLIHYSYGVNSTEKGDLSSESTVSRIRTEHFPLTLESARPSHTSQYLCASRADSSTDTQYFGPGTRLTVL.

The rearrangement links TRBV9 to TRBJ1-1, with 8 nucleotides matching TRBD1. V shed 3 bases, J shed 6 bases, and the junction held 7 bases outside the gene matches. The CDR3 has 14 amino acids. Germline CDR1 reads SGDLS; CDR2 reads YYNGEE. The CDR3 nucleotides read TGTGCCAGCAGCGCTGACAGGGGAGCCCCTGAAGCTTTCTTT. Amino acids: CASSADRGAPEAFF.

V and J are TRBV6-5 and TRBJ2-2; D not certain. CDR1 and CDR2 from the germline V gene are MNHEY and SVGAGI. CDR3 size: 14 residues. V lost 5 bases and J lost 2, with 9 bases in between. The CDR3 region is CASSRSVNTGELFF. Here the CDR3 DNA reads TGTGCCAGCAGTCGTTCTGTTAACACCGGGGAGCTGTTTTTT.